The 23 T cell receptor beta chains below come from one sample, sequenced in a study of T-cell reconstitution after alpha-beta-depleted transplantation in children. Library preparation (for TCRbeta) was performed with unique molecular identifiers. One entry per CDR3 protein, called by TCRdb with MiXCR from the PCR reads. Here the sample spans roughly 670,000 distinct CDR3 sequences, around 14% being singletons. Sequencing used PBMCs, obtained before TCRalphabeta/CD19-depleted stem cell transplant. These receptors were collected from a girl aged 2-10 years with congenital amegakaryocytic thrombocytopenia, due to receive a stem cell transplant.

This clonotype was seen a handful of times. The V gene is TRBV5-1, the J gene TRBJ2-5; D tentatively fits TRBD1 or TRBD2 (5 bases each). The germline V and J ends were trimmed by 0 bases and 5 bases, with 8 bases remaining between them. This CDR3 spans 13 amino acids. In germline, CDR1 is SGHRS, CDR2 YFSETQ. The CDR3 sequence: CASSLAGTETQYF. The CDR3, as DNA: TGCGCCAGCAGCTTGGCTGGGACGGAGACCCAGTACTTC.

This clonotype was observed many times. The V and J genes are TRBV20-1 and TRBJ2-1; no clear D gene. Per the germline V gene, CDR1 is DFQATT and CDR2 is SNEGSKA (reference sequence). Trimming left V 0 bases short and J 7 bases short, with 16 bases between. CDR3 length equals 15 residues. CDR3 sequence: CSAREGWFASNEQFF. In DNA, the CDR3 is TGCAGTGCTAGAGAGGGTTGGTTCGCAAGTAATGAGCAGTTCTTC.

This chain joins TRBV29-1 and TRBJ2-7; 7 bases line up with TRBD1. This CDR3 comprises 12 residues. V dropped 4 bases and J dropped 6; count of bases not matched to a gene: 6. Germline CDR1 and CDR2: SQVTM and ANQGSEA. For the CDR3, the DNA is TGCAGCGTTGTTCCAGGGGGTGTCGAGCAGTACTTC. This encodes CSVVPGGVEQYF.

The chain carries TRBV12-3 or TRBV12-4 and TRBJ2-1; 9 nucleotides align to TRBD2. Trimming cost V 5 bases and J 0 bases; bases outside gene matches: 8. The CDR3 has 17 amino acids. The CDR3: CASSRTSALSSYNEQFF. The CDR3 coding sequence is TGTGCCAGCAGTCGGACTAGCGCCCTTAGCTCCTACAATGAGCAGTTCTTC.

This clonotype was recorded many times. The chain has TRBV27 and TRBJ1-1; TRBD1 might be the D (6 bases). Deletions cut 4 bases from V and 8 bases from J, with 17 bases between. CDR1 and CDR2 (germline): MNHEY, SMNVEV (reference sequence). The CDR3 is 14 residues long. The CDR3, as DNA: TGTGCCAGCAGTTCTCTTCCGGGGGCGGCGGAAGCTTTCTTT. Its translation is CASSSLPGAAEAFF.

Many counts were recorded for this clonotype. The chain recombines TRBV4-1 with TRBJ2-3, with 9 bases fitting TRBD1. The CDR3 has 15 amino acids. Germline CDR1 is MGHRA and CDR2 is YSYEKL. The ends lost 3 bases at V and 4 bases at J; junction bases unmatched: 5. CDR3 DNA: TGCGCCAGCAGCCACATAGGACAGGGGTCAGATACGCAGTATTTT. This gives the protein CASSHIGQGSDTQYF.

The rearrangement uses TRBV5-5 and TRBJ1-1; D remains unclear. V lost 0 bases and J lost 9, with 9 bases in between. The CDR3 contains 12 residues. From germline, CDR1 is SGHKS and CDR2 YYEKEE (reference sequence). The CDR3 region is CASSLGTEQAFF. In nucleotides, the CDR3 is TGTGCCAGCAGCTTGGGTACAGAGCAAGCTTTCTTT.

This clonotype has just a few counts. The rearrangement joins TRBV5-1 to TRBJ2-7; 12 bases align to TRBD1. After removal of 2 bases from V and 6 bases from J, the junction contained 6 bases not matched to a gene. Germline lookup yields CDR1 SGHRS and CDR2 YFSETQ. The CDR3 runs to 15 residues. The CDR3 nucleotides read TGCGCCAGCAGCTTCACGGGACAGGGGGCCACCGAGCAGTACTTC. It specifies CASSFTGQGATEQYF.

This clonotype was counted a few times. The chain joins TRBV15 to TRBJ2-3; 10 positions match TRBD1. Germline trimming cut 4 bases from V and 4 bases from J; bases unmatched to any gene: 8. CDR1 and CDR2 from the germline V gene are LNHNV and YYDKDF (reference sequence). This CDR3 is built from 16 residues. CDR3: CATSNTPGQGPDTQYF. In nucleotides, the CDR3 is TGTGCCACCAGCAACACCCCGGGACAGGGGCCAGATACGCAGTATTTT.

V gene TRBV7-2 combines with J gene TRBJ2-3; D may be TRBD2 (6 bases). The CDR3 is made up of 14 amino acids. V gave up 0 bases and J gave up 10 bases, with 14 bases separating them. Germline CDR1 reads SGHTA; CDR2 reads FQGNSA. The CDR3 protein is CASSLAGRGPSQYF. The DNA for the CDR3 is TGTGCCAGCAGCTTAGCTGGGCGGGGACCCTCGCAGTATTTT.

This clonotype was detected ten times or more. The CDR3 region is CSARDNREAFF. The CDR3 DNA follows: TGCAGTGCTAGAGATAACAGAGAAGCTTTCTTT. This chain joins TRBV20-1 and TRBJ1-1; no clear D gene. V lost 0 bases, J lost 8 bases, and 7 bases lay in between. Germline V lookup: CDR1 DFQATT, CDR2 SNEGSKA (reference sequence). The CDR3 covers 11 residues.

The chain combines TRBV2 with TRBJ2-3; the D is unclear. The CDR3 is 12 amino acids. The ends were cut back, 4 bases at V and 7 bases at J, with 9 bases in the middle. Germline CDR1 SNHLY, CDR2 FYNNEI. The CDR3 region has the DNA TGTGCCAGCAGTGTCCTGGGTAATACGCAGTATTTT. This codes for CASSVLGNTQYF.

This chain joins TRBV5-5 and TRBJ1-1, with no clear D. CDR3 length: 15 amino acids. The V gene's germline CDR1 is SGHKS and CDR2 YYEKEE (reference sequence). V was pared by 0 bases and J by 0 bases, with 9 bases between. The CDR3 region has the DNA TGTGCCAGCAGCTTGGCCCAGACTATGAACACTGAAGCTTTCTTT. Translated: CASSLAQTMNTEAFF.

V usage is TRBV20-1 and J usage is TRBJ2-5, with D possibly being TRBD1 (5 bases). V was clipped by 6 bases and J by 5 bases, with 13 bases between them. Germline CDR1 DFQATT, CDR2 SNEGSKA (reference sequence). The CDR3 covers 12 residues. CDR3 loop: CSAGRVSETQYF. For the CDR3, the DNA is TGCAGTGCAGGCAGGGTCAGCGAGACCCAGTACTTC.

Comments on this clonotype: A much larger clone lies a single base off, so this may be a read error. The gene calls are TRBV7-8 and TRBJ2-5; no clear D gene. Per the germline V gene, CDR1 is SGHVS and CDR2 is FQNEAQ. V lost 1 base to trimming and J lost 4 bases, with 16 bases between them. The length of the CDR3 is 16 residues. DNA of the CDR3: TGTGCCAGCAGCTTAGTATGGGCAGTGTCTTTAGAGACCCAGTACTTC. Translated: CASSLVWAVSLETQYF.

This clonotype was counted ten times or more. The chain couples TRBV20-1 to TRBJ2-7; TRBD2 agrees at 7 bases. The CDR3 sequence is 14 residues long. The trim removed 6 bases at V and 0 bases at J, leaving 8 bases unmatched. Germline loops: CDR1 DFQATT, CDR2 SNEGSKA (reference sequence). The CDR3 is CSAPRLASSYEQYF. In DNA form, the CDR3 reads TGCAGTGCACCTCGACTAGCCAGCTCCTACGAGCAGTACTTC.

This clonotype occurred many times. The J gene is TRBJ2-1, the V gene TRBV20-1, with 10 nucleotides matching TRBD2. This CDR3 region has 17 residues. Germline CDR1 reads DFQATT; CDR2 reads SNEGSKA (reference sequence). Trimming removed 0 bases from V and 8 bases from J; junction bases left unmatched: 13. CDR3 amino acids: CSARDSEPGTSDYEQFF. The CDR3 coding sequence is TGCAGTGCTAGAGACAGCGAACCCGGGACTAGCGACTATGAGCAGTTCTTC.

This rearrangement joins TRBV6-5 to TRBJ2-6; no definite D call. Trimming took 4 bases from V and 5 from J, leaving 15 bases between them. Germline values: CDR1 MNHEY, CDR2 SVGAGI. This CDR3 contains 16 residues. The CDR3 nucleotides read TGTGCCAGCAGTTGGGGTAGCCGCGAGCGGGCCAACGTCCTGACTTTC. This encodes CASSWGSRERANVLTF.

A remark on this clonotype: A read error may be the cause here, since a much bigger clone is one base away. The V call is TRBV7-6, the J call TRBJ2-2; tentative D call: TRBD2 (5 bases). This CDR3 has 13 residues. Germline V CDR1 and CDR2: SGHVS, FNYEAQ. The CDR3 loop reads CASSLAQTGELSF. Here the CDR3 DNA reads TGTGCCAGCAGCTTAGCTCAGACCGGGGAGCTGTCTTTT.

This clonotype was recorded many times. V usage is TRBV12-3 or TRBV12-4 and J usage is TRBJ1-2, with TRBD1 matching over 8 bases. This CDR3 has 14 residues. Trimming cost V 6 bases and J 4 bases; bases outside gene matches: 7. CDR3 residues: CASSRADRVYGYTF. Written as DNA, the CDR3 is TGTGCCAGCAGCCGAGCGGACAGGGTCTATGGCTACACCTTC.

The sample holds a few counts of this clonotype. V and J are TRBV25-1 and TRBJ2-7, with D maybe TRBD2 (5 bases). V was shortened by 4 bases and J by 5 bases, with 15 bases between the two germline ends. Germline CDR1 MGHDK, CDR2 SYGVNS. The CDR3 sequence is 14 residues long. The CDR3 protein is CASSVTRAGDEQYF. The DNA for the CDR3 is TGTGCCAGCAGTGTTACGAGGGCCGGGGACGAGCAGTACTTC.

The gene calls are TRBV5-6 and TRBJ2-7; TRBD2 matches 9 bases. The CDR3 extends over 15 amino acids. Germline CDR1 is SGHDT and CDR2 is YYEEEE. Trimming removed 2 bases from V and 3 bases from J; junction bases left unmatched: 6. The CDR3 reads CASSFSGSGNYEQYF. DNA of the CDR3: TGTGCCAGCAGCTTTAGCGGGAGTGGGAACTACGAGCAGTACTTC.

This clonotype was seen at least ten times. The rearrangement links TRBV20-1 to TRBJ2-3; D is possibly TRBD1 (6 bases). The germline V gene encodes CDR1 DFQATT and CDR2 SNEGSKA (reference sequence). The CDR3 has 14 residues. With 7 bases removed from V and 2 bases from J, the gap between germline ends came to 16 bases. CDR3 residues: CSVHRDPFTDTQYF. The CDR3 DNA reads TGCAGTGTCCACAGGGATCCTTTCACAGATACGCAGTATTTT.